Reported below is one T cell receptor beta chain. Its antigen is unknown. Separate cDNA molecules each had unique molecular identifiers attached to them. TCRdb analysed the 5' RACE reads with MiXCR anew, one entry per CDR3 protein. The sample lists some 87,000 distinct CDR3 sequences; roughly 15% were seen once. This CDR3 is built from 11 residues. The V and J ends lost 10 bases and 12 bases respectively, with 13 bases between them. Germline V gene sequence: CDR1 WSHSY, CDR2 SAAADI. This record comes from a study of early T cells in non-severe SARS-CoV-2 infection. General study points: Clonotype matching in VDJdb favored anti-spike CD8 responses and did not capture private and CD4 specificities.

The sequence was obtained from an adult who was a healthcare worker with PCR-confirmed SARS-CoV-2 infection or an uninfected control (not recorded which). Sequenced: whole blood. This chain connects TRBV10-2 to TRBJ2-6, with D possibly TRBD1 on 6 matching bases. In nucleotides, the CDR3 is TGCGCCACCAGCACAGGGCCCGTCCTGACTTTC. Its translation is CATSTGPVLTF.